The T cell receptor (beta chain) under discussion was sequenced for a study of beta chain features in type 1 diabetes. About the study: Examination covered 100 million to 140 million sorted cells spanning all samples. The study's findings and limits: A PCR bias possibly favoring shorter templates would apply equally to patients and controls. cDNA-based sequencing might over-represent cells highly expressing TCR. For type 1 diabetes patients, VDJ junctions showed fewer insertions and more deletions.

What was sequenced were expressed TCRB transcripts, since all of the isolated RNA had been reverse transcribed. Libraries were prepared by immunoSEQ multiplex PCR; TCRdb keeps only in-frame clonotypes and omits some of them. The table lists 350,000 to 400,000 clones, about 15% of them singletons. As regards this clone: Its antigen remains unknown.

V was cut by 1 base and J by 0 bases, with 25 bases left in between. The CDR3 sequence is 22 residues long. Per germline, CDR1 LGHNA and CDR2 YSLEER. This clonotype was obtained from a woman aged 18-29 years in good health. The material sequenced was naive CD4+ T cells from blood. This chain connects TRBV4-3 to TRBJ2-6, with D possibly TRBD2 on 5 matching bases. CDR3 region: CASSQGPLGVSVTSSGANVLTF. CDR3 coding DNA: TGCGCCAGCAGCCAAGGACCTCTAGGCGTATCGGTAACTAGCTCTGGGGCCAACGTCCTGACTTTC.